This TCR beta chain was captured in a study of technical replicates of blood from several donors (dated by TCRdb to about 2017). The library was obtained by the immunoSEQ multiplex PCR assay. The immuneACCESS repertoire file appears here via TCRdb, limited to in-frame rearrangements. These files lack a portion of the clones; in checked studies, under half of the deficit traces to unresolved V genes, and the cause of the others is not known. The sample data list about 74,000 clones, and over 75% of these were observed just once. Of the sample, approximately 0.42% is held by the ten largest clones. Concerning this clone itself: Its antigen is not yet known. No base qualities exist here, and no much larger clone lies one base off it.

Inclusive of the bounding cysteine and phenylalanine, the CDR3 is 16 residues long. This entry keeps only the CDR3 DNA: 48 bases, framed from base 1. Via the germline V gene, CDR1 is SNHLY and CDR2 FYNNEI. V loses 3 bases at its end and J loses 0 bases; junction bases beyond the gene matches: 4. The sequence derives from a human donor in good health. The sample consisted of T cells isolated from PBMCs. Recombination connected TRBV2 to TRBJ2-1, with TRBD2 identical over 8 junction bases. In nucleotides, the sequence is TGTGCCAGCAGTGAGGCCAGCGGGAGCTCCTACAATGAGCAGTTCTTC. Translated, this gives CASSEASGSSYNEQFF.